This entry lists 5 T cell receptor beta chains sequenced from one sample in a study of post-analysis software for immune sequencing data. These receptors lack a known antigen. Study results and caveats: Patients used five TRBV segments, including TRBV5-6, TRBV5-1 and TRBV20-1, more often than controls.

Unique molecular identifiers were carried by the TCR beta cDNA libraries. TCRdb ran MiXCR on the PCR reads and lists one entry per CDR3 protein. Among hundreds of thousands of distinct CDR3 sequences listed, 53% were seen once. The sequenced sample consisted of blood. These receptor sequences come from a girl aged 5-17 years with multiple sclerosis.

The chain is built from TRBV3-1 and TRBJ1-2; no firm D call. Trimming shortened V by 0 bases and J by 3 bases, and 8 bases separated the two germline ends. The CDR3 has 14 residues. Germline V gene lookup returns CDR1 LGHDT and CDR2 YNNKEL (reference sequence). The CDR3 DNA is TGTGCCAGCAGCCAAGAACTGGGAGACTATGGCTACACCTTC. Translation gives CASSQELGDYGYTF. The full variable domain, completed using reference TRBV3-1 and TRBJ1-2, is DTAVSQTPKYLVTQMGNDKSIKCEQNLGHDTMYWYKQDSKKFLKIMFSYNNKELIINETVPNRFSPKSPDKAHLNLHINSLELGDSAVYFCASSQELGDYGYTFGSGTRLTVV.

This chain uses TRBV7-3 with TRBJ2-7, with TRBD1 matching 8 bases. In germline, CDR1 is SGHTA, CDR2 FQGTGA. The CDR3 spans 14 residues. The junction had 3 bases not matched to a gene; V was cut back by 5 bases and J by 0 bases. The CDR3, as DNA: TGTGCCAGCAGCCCAACAGGGGGCTCCTACGAGCAGTACTTC. Translating it yields CASSPTGGSYEQYF.

There are a few counts of this clonotype. The chain employs TRBV29-1 and TRBJ2-1; 9 positions agree with TRBD1. The germline V gene has CDR1 SQVTM and CDR2 ANQGSEA. The CDR3 consists of 13 residues. The junction had 3 bases not matched to a gene; V was cut back by 6 bases and J by 3 bases. In nucleotides, the CDR3 is TGCAGCGTGAAGGGACAGGGCTACAATGAGCAGTTCTTC. Translating it yields CSVKGQGYNEQFF.

This sequence joins TRBV2 and TRBJ2-3; a possible D gene is TRBD2 (6 bases). This CDR3 contains 16 residues. V was pared by 3 bases and J by 2 bases, with 15 bases between. Germline values: CDR1 SNHLY, CDR2 FYNNEI. The CDR3, as DNA: TGTGCCAGCAGTGATCCCAGGGCGGGATACACAGATACGCAGTATTTT. Its protein product is CASSDPRAGYTDTQYF.

The chain links TRBV29-1 to TRBJ2-5; TRBD1 might be the D (5 bases). The CDR3 loop spans 13 amino acids. From germline, CDR1 is SQVTM and CDR2 ANQGSEA. Trimming left V 7 bases short and J 2 bases short, with 14 bases between. CDR3 nucleotide sequence: TGCAGCGGGACATCAGCTTTTCAAGAGACCCAGTACTTC. Translated: CSGTSAFQETQYF. The complete variable domain, with remaining parts taken from reference TRBV29-1 and TRBJ2-5, reads SAVISQKPSRDICQRGTSLTIQCQVDSQVTMMFWYRQQPGQSLTLIATANQGSEATYESGFVIDKFPISRPNLTFSTLTVSNMSPEDSSIYLCSGTSAFQETQYFGPGTRLLVL.